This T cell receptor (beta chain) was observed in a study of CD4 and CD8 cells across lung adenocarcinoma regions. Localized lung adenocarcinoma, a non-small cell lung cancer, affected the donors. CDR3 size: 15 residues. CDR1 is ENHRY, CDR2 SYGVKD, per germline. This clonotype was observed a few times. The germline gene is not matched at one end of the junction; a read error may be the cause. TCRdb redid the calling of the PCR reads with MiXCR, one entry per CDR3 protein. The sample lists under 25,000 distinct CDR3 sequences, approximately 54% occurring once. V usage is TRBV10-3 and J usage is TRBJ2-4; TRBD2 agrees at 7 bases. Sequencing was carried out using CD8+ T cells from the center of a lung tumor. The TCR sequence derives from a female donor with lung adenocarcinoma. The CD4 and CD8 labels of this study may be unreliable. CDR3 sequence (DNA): TGTGCCAGCAGTGAGGGGCCGGGAGGCAAAGATACTCAGTACTTC. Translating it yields CASSEGPGGKDTQYF.